This T cell receptor beta chain is drawn from a study of cytomegalovirus exposure and HLA in healthy donors. The CDR3 is made up of 16 amino acids. Germline V gene data show CDR1 as LNHDA and CDR2 as SQIVND (reference sequence). Trimming removed 3 bases from V and 7 bases from J, with 22 bases in between. The PCR contained 60 Vbeta and 13 Jbeta primers. Sequencing was performed with immunoSEQ multiplex PCR; in TCRdb, only in-frame clones are kept and a portion is missing. This table has 150,000 to 200,000 clones, roughly 87% appearing once. This chain uses TRBV19 with TRBJ2-7; D is possibly TRBD1 (6 bases). The TCR was taken from a girl younger than two in good health and CMV-seronegative. Material for sequencing was PBMCs. The CDR3 nucleotides read TGTGCCAGTAGTATCCGAAAGTGGGGGCCACTATGGGAGCAGTACTTC. Amino acid sequence: CASSIRKWGPLWEQYF.